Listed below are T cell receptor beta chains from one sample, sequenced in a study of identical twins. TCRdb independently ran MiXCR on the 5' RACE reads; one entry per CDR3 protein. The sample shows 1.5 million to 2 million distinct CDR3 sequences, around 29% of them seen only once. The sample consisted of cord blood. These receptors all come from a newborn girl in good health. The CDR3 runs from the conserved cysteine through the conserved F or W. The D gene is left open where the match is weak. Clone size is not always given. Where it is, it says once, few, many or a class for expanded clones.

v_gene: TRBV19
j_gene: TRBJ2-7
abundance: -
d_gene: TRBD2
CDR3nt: TGTGCCAGTAGTGGGGGACTAGCGAGCGAGCAGTACTTC
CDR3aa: CASSGGLASEQYF

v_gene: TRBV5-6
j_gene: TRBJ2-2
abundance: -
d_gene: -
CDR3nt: TGTGCCAGCAGCTTGGTAGGAGGGGACACCGGGGAGCTGTTTTTT
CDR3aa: CASSLVGGDTGELFF

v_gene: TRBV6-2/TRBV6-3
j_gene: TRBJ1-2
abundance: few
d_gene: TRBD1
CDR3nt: TGTGCCAGCAGTTCCCGACAGGGCCATGGCTATGGCTACACCTTC
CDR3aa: CASSSRQGHGYGYTF

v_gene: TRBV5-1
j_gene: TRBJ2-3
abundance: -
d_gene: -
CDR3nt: TGCGCCAGCAGCTTGTCGGGTACCCTTTCCACAGATACGCAGTATTTT
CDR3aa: CASSLSGTLSTDTQYF

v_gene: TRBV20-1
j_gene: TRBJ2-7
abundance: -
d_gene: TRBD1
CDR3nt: TGCAGTGCTAGAATACACAGGGGAACCTACGAGCAGTACTTC
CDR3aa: CSARIHRGTYEQYF

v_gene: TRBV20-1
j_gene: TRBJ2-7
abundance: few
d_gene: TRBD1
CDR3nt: TGCAGTGCTAGCTCTGAATTCCGAGGACAGGGTAACGAGCAGTACTTC
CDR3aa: CSASSEFRGQGNEQYF

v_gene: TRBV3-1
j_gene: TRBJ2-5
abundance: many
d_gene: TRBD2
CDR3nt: TGTGCCAGCAGCCCCCTAGCGGTTACGTACCAAGAGACCCAGTACTTC
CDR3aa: CASSPLAVTYQETQYF

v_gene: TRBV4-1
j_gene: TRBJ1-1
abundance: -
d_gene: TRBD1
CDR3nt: TGCGCCAGCAGCCAGCCGGGACAGGGGCCGAACACTGAAGCTTTCTTT
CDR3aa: CASSQPGQGPNTEAFF

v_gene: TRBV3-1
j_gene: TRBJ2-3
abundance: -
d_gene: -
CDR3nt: TGTGCCAGCAGCCAAGTGTTTCGAGGTCCCCGCACAGATACGCAGTATTTT
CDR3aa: CASSQVFRGPRTDTQYF

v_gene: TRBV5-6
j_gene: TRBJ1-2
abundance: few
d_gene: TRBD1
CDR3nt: TGTGCCAGCAGACGGGACAGCCCCTATGGCTACACCTTC
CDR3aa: CASRRDSPYGYTF

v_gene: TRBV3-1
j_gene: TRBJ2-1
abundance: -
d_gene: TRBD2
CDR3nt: TGTGCCAGCAGCCAAGAAGGATGGGGAGGGCTAAATGAGCAGTTCTTC
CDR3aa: CASSQEGWGGLNEQFF

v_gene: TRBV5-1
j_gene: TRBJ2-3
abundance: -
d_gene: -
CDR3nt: TGCGCCAGCAGCGGCATGCCCCGCAGTCGGGGCACAGATACGCAGTATTTT
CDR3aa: CASSGMPRSRGTDTQYF

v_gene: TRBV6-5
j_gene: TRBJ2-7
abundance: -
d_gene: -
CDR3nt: TGTGCCAGCAGCTTACAAGGGGTAGTCAACGAGCAGTACTTC
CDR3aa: CASSLQGVVNEQYF

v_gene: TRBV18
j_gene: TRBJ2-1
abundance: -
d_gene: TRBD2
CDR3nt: TGTGCCAGCTCACCATTCAGCGGGGGGGCCCATGAGCAGTTCTTC
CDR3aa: CASSPFSGGAHEQFF

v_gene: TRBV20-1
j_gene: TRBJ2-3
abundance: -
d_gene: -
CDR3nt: TGCAGTGCTAACCCCCTGTTATGGGCCACAGATACGCAGTATTTT
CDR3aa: CSANPLLWATDTQYF

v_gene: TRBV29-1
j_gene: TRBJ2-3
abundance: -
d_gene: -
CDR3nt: TGCAGCGTTGTTCCTAGGGGGGGTCCAGATACGCAGTATTTT
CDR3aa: CSVVPRGGPDTQYF

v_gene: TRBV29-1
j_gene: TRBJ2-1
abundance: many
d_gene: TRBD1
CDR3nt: TGCAGCGCCACGCTTGGGACAGGCAAGCAGTTCTTC
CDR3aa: CSATLGTGKQFF

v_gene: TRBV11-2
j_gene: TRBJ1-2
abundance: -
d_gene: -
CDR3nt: TGTGCCAGCAGCTGGGGGACAAACTATGGCTACACCTTC
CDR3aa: CASSWGTNYGYTF

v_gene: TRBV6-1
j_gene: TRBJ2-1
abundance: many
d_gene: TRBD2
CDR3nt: TGTGCCAGCATAGCGGGGGGGCCAAGCTCCTACAATGAGCAGTTCTTC
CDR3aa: CASIAGGPSSYNEQFF

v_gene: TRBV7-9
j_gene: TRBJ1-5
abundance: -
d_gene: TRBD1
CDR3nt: TGTGCCACCGAGGAACAGGGGAAGGGTCGGAATCAGCCCCAGCATTTT
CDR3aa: CATEEQGKGRNQPQHF

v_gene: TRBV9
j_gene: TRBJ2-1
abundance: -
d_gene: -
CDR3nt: TGTGCCAAATTATTGACAGTGACGCTCACATGTACTAGCTCCTACAATGAGCAGTTCTTC
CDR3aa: CAKLLTVTLTCTSSYNEQFF

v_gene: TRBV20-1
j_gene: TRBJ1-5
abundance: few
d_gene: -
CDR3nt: TGCAGTGCTAGAAGAGGGGGGCTTGGGAGCAATCAGCCCCAGCATTTT
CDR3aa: CSARRGGLGSNQPQHF

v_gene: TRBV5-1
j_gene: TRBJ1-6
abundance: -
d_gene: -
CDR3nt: TGCGCCAGCAGCTTGGAGGCCAGGGGTCGATCACCCCTCCACTTT
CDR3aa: CASSLEARGRSPLHF

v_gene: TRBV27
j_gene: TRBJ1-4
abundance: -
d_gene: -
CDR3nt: TGTGCCAGCAGTTTGGGGAAGGGGCTTTATGAAAAATTGTTTTTT
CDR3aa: CASSLGKGLYEKLFF

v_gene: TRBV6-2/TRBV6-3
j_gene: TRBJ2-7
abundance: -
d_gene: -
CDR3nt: TGTGCCACCCCCAAGGAACACTTCCCCTACGAGCAGTACTTC
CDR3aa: CATPKEHFPYEQYF

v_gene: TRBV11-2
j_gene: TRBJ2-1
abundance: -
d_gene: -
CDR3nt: TGTGCCAGCAGCGCCAGGTTGTACAATGAGCAGTTCTTC
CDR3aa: CASSARLYNEQFF

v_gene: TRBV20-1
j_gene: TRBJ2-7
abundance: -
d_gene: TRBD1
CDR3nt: TGCAGTGCTAGAGAACAGGGGTACTCCTACGAGCAGTACTTC
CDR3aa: CSAREQGYSYEQYF

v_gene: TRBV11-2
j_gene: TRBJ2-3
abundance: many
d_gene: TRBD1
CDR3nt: TGTGCCAGCAGCTTAGATGGACAGGGCACAGATACGCAGTATTTT
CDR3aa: CASSLDGQGTDTQYF

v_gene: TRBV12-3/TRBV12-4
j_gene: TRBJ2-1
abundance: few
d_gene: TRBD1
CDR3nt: TGTGCCAGCAGTTTGAGGCAGGGGGAAGCTTACAATGAGCAGTTCTTC
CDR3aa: CASSLRQGEAYNEQFF

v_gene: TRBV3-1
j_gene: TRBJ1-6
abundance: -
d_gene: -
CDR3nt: TGTGCCAGCAGCCAAGGCCCGGGGAATTCACCCCCCCACTTT
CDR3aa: CASSQGPGNSPPHF

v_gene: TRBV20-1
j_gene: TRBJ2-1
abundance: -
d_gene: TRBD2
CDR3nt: TGCAGTGCTAGTAGGTCTAGCGGGAGGAGTGAGCAGTTCTTC
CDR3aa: CSASRSSGRSEQFF

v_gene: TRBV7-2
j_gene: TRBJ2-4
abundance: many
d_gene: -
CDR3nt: TGTGCCAGCAGCTTAGTGCCGAGCAAAAACATTCAGTACTTC
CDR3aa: CASSLVPSKNIQYF

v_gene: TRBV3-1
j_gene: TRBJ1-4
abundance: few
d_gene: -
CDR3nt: TGTGCCAGCAGCCAAAGGGACCTCCTGGAGGAAAAACTGTTTTTT
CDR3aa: CASSQRDLLEEKLFF

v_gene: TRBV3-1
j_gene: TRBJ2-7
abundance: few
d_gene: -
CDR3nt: TGTGCCAGCAGCCAAGATTTATGGCAGGCGAGATACGAGCAGTACTTC
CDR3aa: CASSQDLWQARYEQYF

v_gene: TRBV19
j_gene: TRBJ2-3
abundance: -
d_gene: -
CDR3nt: TGTGCCAGTAGTATAAAGCCCCTCGGTGGGGATACGCAGTATTTT
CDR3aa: CASSIKPLGGDTQYF

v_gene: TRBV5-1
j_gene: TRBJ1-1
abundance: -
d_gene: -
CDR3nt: TGCGCCAGCAGCTTGGTTGCAATCCGAGCTGAAGCTTTCTTT
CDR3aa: CASSLVAIRAEAFF

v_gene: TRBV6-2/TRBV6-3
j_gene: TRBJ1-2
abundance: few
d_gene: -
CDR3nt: TGTGCCATCCAGGCAGGGGTACACTATGGCTACACCTTC
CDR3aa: CAIQAGVHYGYTF

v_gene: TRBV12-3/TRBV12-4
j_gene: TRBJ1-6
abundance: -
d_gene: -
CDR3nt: TGTGCCAGCAACCCTGGTGGGGGCTATAATTCACCCCTCCACTTT
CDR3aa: CASNPGGGYNSPLHF

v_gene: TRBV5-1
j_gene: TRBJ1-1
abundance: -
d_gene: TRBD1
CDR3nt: TGCGCCAGCAGCTCCGGGACAGGGGGCTTAGCTTTCTTT
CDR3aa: CASSSGTGGLAFF

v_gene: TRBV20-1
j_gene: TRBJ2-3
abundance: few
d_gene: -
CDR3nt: TGCAGTGCTACCAAACGGGACACCGGCACAGATACGCAGTATTTT
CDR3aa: CSATKRDTGTDTQYF

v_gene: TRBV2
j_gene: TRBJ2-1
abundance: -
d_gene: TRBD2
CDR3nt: TGTGCCAGCAGCGAGTTTAGCGGGAGCGTCTTCTACAATGAGCAGTTCTTC
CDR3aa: CASSEFSGSVFYNEQFF

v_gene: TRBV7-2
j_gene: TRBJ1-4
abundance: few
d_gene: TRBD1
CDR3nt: TGTGCCAGCAGCTTAGGGGACAGGCTCTTTAATGAAAAACTGTTTTTT
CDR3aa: CASSLGDRLFNEKLFF

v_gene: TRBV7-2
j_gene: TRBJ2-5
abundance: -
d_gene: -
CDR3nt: TGTGCCAGCAGCTTTTCCGGGGGAGTGAAGACCCAGTACTTC
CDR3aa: CASSFSGGVKTQYF

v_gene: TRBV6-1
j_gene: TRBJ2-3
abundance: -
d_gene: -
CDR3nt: TGTGCCAGCAGTGAAGGAATGGGGGATACGCAGTATTTT
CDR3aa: CASSEGMGDTQYF

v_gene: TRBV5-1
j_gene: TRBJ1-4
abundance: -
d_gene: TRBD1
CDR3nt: TGCGCCAGCAGCTCGACAGGGCTCGATGAAAAACTGTTTTTT
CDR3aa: CASSSTGLDEKLFF

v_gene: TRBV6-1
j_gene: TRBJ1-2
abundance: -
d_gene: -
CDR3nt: TGTGCCAGCCGGATCCGACAGACGGCCTGGGATGGCTACACCTTC
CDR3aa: CASRIRQTAWDGYTF

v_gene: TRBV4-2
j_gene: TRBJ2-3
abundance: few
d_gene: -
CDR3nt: TGTGCCAGCAGCCAAGATCAGGGAGTCGGCCAGTATTTT
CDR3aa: CASSQDQGVGQYF

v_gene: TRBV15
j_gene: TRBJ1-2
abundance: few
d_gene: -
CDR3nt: TGTGCCACCAGCCCAGAAATCGTACCTTATGGCTACACCTTC
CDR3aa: CATSPEIVPYGYTF

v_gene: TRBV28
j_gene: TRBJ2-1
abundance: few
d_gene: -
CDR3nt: TGTGCCAGCCTGAGGGGAGGCTCCTACAATGAGCAGTTCTTC
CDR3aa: CASLRGGSYNEQFF